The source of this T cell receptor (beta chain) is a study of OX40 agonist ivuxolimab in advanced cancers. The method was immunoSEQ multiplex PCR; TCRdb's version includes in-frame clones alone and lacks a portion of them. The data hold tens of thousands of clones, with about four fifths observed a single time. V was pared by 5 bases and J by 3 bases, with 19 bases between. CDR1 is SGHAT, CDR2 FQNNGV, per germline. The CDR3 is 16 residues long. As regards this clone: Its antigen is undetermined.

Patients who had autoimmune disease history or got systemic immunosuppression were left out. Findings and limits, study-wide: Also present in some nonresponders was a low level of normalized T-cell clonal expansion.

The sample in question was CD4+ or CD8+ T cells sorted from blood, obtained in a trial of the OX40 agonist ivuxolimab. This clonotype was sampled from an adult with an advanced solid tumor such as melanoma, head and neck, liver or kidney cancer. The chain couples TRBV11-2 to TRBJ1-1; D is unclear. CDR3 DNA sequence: TGTGCCAGCAGCCCCGCGGCGGCCGGCCGAGACACTGAAGCTTTCTTT. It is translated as CASSPAAAGRDTEAFF.